The 27 T cell receptor beta chains below come from one sample, sequenced in a study of PD-1 blockade in classical Hodgkin lymphoma. All trial patients relapsed after autologous stem cell transplantation. Generated by immunoSEQ multiplex PCR, the TCRdb table keeps only in-frame clones and is missing some. The profile shows 40,000 to 50,000 clones, about three quarters of them singletons. The sequencing here drew on peripheral blood mononuclear cells (PBMCs), taken at baseline. The receptor set was obtained from a human donor with classical Hodgkin lymphoma.

This chain connects TRBV19 to TRBJ1-6; D is unclear. The CDR3 has 14 residues. In germline, CDR1 is LNHDA, CDR2 SQIVND (reference sequence). Trimming shortened V by 1 base and J by 6 bases, and 7 bases separated the two germline ends. The CDR3 DNA reads as TGTGCCAGTAGTATAGGACCGGGTAATTCACCCCTCCACTTT. This codes for CASSIGPGNSPLHF.

The chain carries TRBV15 and TRBJ1-5, with D possibly TRBD1 on 6 matching bases. From germline, CDR1 is LNHNV and CDR2 YYDKDF (reference sequence). Trimming took 0 bases from V and 6 from J, leaving 12 bases between them. The CDR3 contains 15 residues. This CDR3 is CATSRDQTGFQPQHF. CDR3 DNA sequence: TGTGCCACCAGCAGAGATCAGACAGGATTTCAGCCCCAGCATTTT.

The chain has TRBV9 and TRBJ2-3; D remains ambiguous. With 0 bases removed from V and 4 bases from J, the gap between germline ends came to 9 bases. Germline assignment: CDR1 SGDLS and CDR2 YYNGEE. The CDR3 contains 14 residues. This CDR3 is CASSVAGIADTQYF. The CDR3 DNA reads TGTGCCAGCAGCGTAGCTGGGATCGCAGATACGCAGTATTTT.

The rearrangement joins TRBV10-2 to TRBJ2-3, with 9 bases identical to TRBD2. The CDR3 is 14 amino acids. Losses at the gene ends were 8 bases for V and 0 bases for J; bases not matched to a gene: 3. CDR1 is WSHSY, CDR2 SAAADI, per germline. Here the CDR3 reads CASRGGASTDTQYF. CDR3 DNA: TGCGCCAGCCGCGGGGGGGCTAGCACAGATACGCAGTATTTT.

The rearrangement links TRBV15 to TRBJ2-2; D is unclear. The CDR3 is 16 residues long. Germline assignment: CDR1 LNHNV and CDR2 YYDKDF (reference sequence). Trimming left V 0 bases short and J 1 base short, with 9 bases between. Here the CDR3 DNA reads TGTGCCACCAGCAGAGATCGGTCTGGGAACACCGGGGAGCTGTTTTTT. Amino acid sequence: CATSRDRSGNTGELFF.

The chain employs TRBV13 and TRBJ1-1; 7 positions match TRBD1. Unmatched junction bases numbered 1, after V lost 2 bases and J lost 7 bases. This CDR3 has 12 amino acids. Germline CDR1 PRHDT, CDR2 FYEKMQ (reference sequence). CDR3 DNA: TGTGCCAGCAGCTTAAGACAGGGTGAAGCTTTCTTT. Protein: CASSLRQGEAFF.

The chain uses TRBV5-1 and TRBJ2-5, with 11 bases lining up with TRBD2. Germline assignment: CDR1 SGHRS and CDR2 YFSETQ. Trimming cost V 0 bases and J 2 bases; bases outside gene matches: 6. The length of the CDR3 is 17 residues. DNA for the CDR3: TGCGCCAGCAGCTTGGGCCGACTAGCGGGGCCTCAAGAGACCCAGTACTTC. Protein sequence: CASSLGRLAGPQETQYF. Together with reference TRBV5-1 and TRBJ2-5, the CDR3 gives the full variable domain: KAGVTQTPRYLIKTRGQQVTLSCSPISGHRSVSWYQQTPGQGLQFLFEYFSETQRNKGNFPGRFSGRQFSNSRSEMNVSTLELGDSALYLCASSLGRLAGPQETQYFGPGTRLLVL.

The chain recombines TRBV27 with TRBJ1-6; D gene unclear. Per germline, CDR1 MNHEY and CDR2 SMNVEV (reference sequence). Trimming shortened V by 8 bases and J by 4 bases, and 9 bases separated the two germline ends. This CDR3 contains 13 residues. The CDR3 reads CASATDYNSPLHF. The DNA for the CDR3 is TGTGCCAGCGCAACAGATTATAATTCACCCCTCCACTTT.

The rearrangement links TRBV29-1 to TRBJ2-1, with a weak D call TRBD1 (6 bases). The CDR3 runs 10 residues. Germline V gene data show CDR1 as SQVTM and CDR2 as ANQGSEA. V was trimmed by 2 bases and J by 14 bases, leaving 10 bases between them. The CDR3 DNA reads TGCAGCGTTGAAAACAGGGAAGAGTTCTTC. It yields the protein CSVENREEFF.

V is TRBV6-1 and J is TRBJ2-1; 7 bases are shared with TRBD1. The CDR3 extends over 14 amino acids. V shed 6 bases and J 4 bases; nucleotides not matched to a gene: 6. Looked up from germline, CDR1 is MNHNS and CDR2 is SASEGT. CDR3 sequence (DNA): TGTGCCAGCAGCTCCCGGGACAGATACAATGAGCAGTTCTTC. It codes for CASSSRDRYNEQFF.

This rearrangement joins TRBV11-3 to TRBJ2-3; 10 nucleotides align to TRBD2. Trimming took 4 bases from V and 6 from J; bases not matched to a gene: 7. The CDR3 length is 15 residues. Germline values: CDR1 SGHNT, CDR2 YENEEA. This chain's CDR3 is CASSSSGGAGDTQYF. CDR3 in DNA: TGTGCCAGCAGCTCCAGCGGGGGGGCCGGGGATACGCAGTATTTT.

V and J are TRBV5-6 and TRBJ2-1; TRBD2 matches at 8 bases. Germline CDR1 is SGHDT and CDR2 is YYEEEE. With 4 bases clipped from V and 5 bases from J, the junction kept 2 bases outside the gene matches. CDR3 size: 13 residues. CDR3 nucleotide sequence: TGTGCCAGCAGCCGGGAGGGACACAATGAGCAGTTCTTC. Translating it yields CASSREGHNEQFF.

Here the CDR3 reads CASSGGLAGGPAYEQYF. DNA for the CDR3: TGTGCCAGCAGCGGGGGACTAGCGGGGGGCCCTGCCTACGAGCAGTACTTC. The chain recombines TRBV2 with TRBJ2-7, with 15 positions matching TRBD2. The CDR3 loop spans 17 amino acids. Losses at the gene ends were 6 bases for V and 2 bases for J; bases not matched to a gene: 8. Per the germline V gene, CDR1 is SNHLY and CDR2 is FYNNEI.

The chain employs TRBV9 and TRBJ2-1; tentative D call: TRBD1 (6 bases). CDR1 and CDR2 (germline): SGDLS, YYNGEE. V lost 2 bases and J 0 bases, leaving 12 bases between the germline ends. The CDR3 extends over 16 amino acids. The CDR3 protein is CASSVGQSSSYNEQFF. The CDR3 coding sequence is TGTGCCAGCAGCGTTGGACAGTCCAGCTCCTACAATGAGCAGTTCTTC. Variable domain in full (rest from reference TRBV9 and TRBJ2-1): DSGVTQTPKHLITATGQRVTLRCSPRSGDLSVYWYQQSLDQGLQFLIQYYNGEERAKGNILERFSAQQFPDLHSELNLSSLELGDSALYFCASSVGQSSSYNEQFFGPGTRLTVL.

V is TRBV6-6 and J is TRBJ2-1, with 11 bases identical to TRBD2. V trimming: 6 bases; J trimming: 3 bases; junction bases outside the gene matches: 4. The CDR3 length is 15 residues. The V gene's germline CDR1 is MNHNY and CDR2 SVGAGI (reference sequence). CDR3 bases: TGTGCCAGCAGCCCCGGACTAGCGGGCTACAATGAGCAGTTCTTC. Protein product: CASSPGLAGYNEQFF.

As to this clone: Possible read error: a much larger clone is one base away. This specimen includes other DNA sequences encoding the same CDR3. This rearrangement joins TRBV19 to TRBJ2-3; the D gene is possibly TRBD1 (6 bases). V was clipped by 6 bases and J by 0 bases, with 7 bases between them. Looked up from germline, CDR1 is LNHDA and CDR2 is SQIVND (reference sequence). The CDR3 has 13 amino acids. The CDR3 region has the DNA TGTGCCAGTAGGAGGGGGAGCACAGATACGCAGTATTTT. This sequence encodes CASRRGSTDTQYF.

The chain combines TRBV7-2 with TRBJ2-7; 8 bases map to TRBD1. Trimming removed 5 bases from V and 7 bases from J; junction bases left unmatched: 10. CDR1 is SGHTA and CDR2 is FQGNSA in the germline V gene. This CDR3 has 14 residues. The CDR3: CASSLGQGVGEQYF. The DNA for the CDR3 is TGTGCCAGCAGCCTAGGACAGGGAGTTGGTGAGCAGTACTTC.

V usage is TRBV7-2 and J usage is TRBJ2-5; D is tentatively TRBD1 or TRBD2 (6 bases each). V lost 3 bases and J 1 base, leaving 21 bases between the germline ends. CDR3 size: 18 residues. From germline, CDR1 is SGHTA and CDR2 FQGNSA. The chain's CDR3 is CASSFDGRREQGQETQYF. DNA of the CDR3: TGTGCCAGCAGCTTTGACGGGCGGCGGGAACAGGGCCAAGAGACCCAGTACTTC.

This chain connects TRBV5-6 to TRBJ2-6; D remains unclear. The CDR3 is 15 residues long. V was cut by 3 bases and J by 4 bases, with 11 bases left in between. Germline V gene data show CDR1 as SGHDT and CDR2 as YYEEEE. The CDR3 region has the DNA TGTGCCAGCAGCTCCGGGTGGATAGGGGCCAACGTCCTGACTTTC. It encodes CASSSGWIGANVLTF.

A single count supports this clone. V is TRBV7-9 and J is TRBJ2-2; D may be TRBD1 (6 bases). V lost 1 base and J 3 bases, leaving 15 bases between the germline ends. The germline gives CDR1 SEHNR, CDR2 FQNEAQ (reference sequence). The CDR3 totals 17 residues. For the CDR3, the DNA is TGTGCCAGCAGCTTAGGGGGGTACAGGGTGGACACCGGGGAGCTGTTTTTT. Protein product: CASSLGGYRVDTGELFF.

The J gene is TRBJ2-7, the V gene TRBV10-1; tentative D call: TRBD1 (6 bases). V was cut by 2 bases and J by 0 bases, with 8 bases left in between. Germline V gene lookup returns CDR1 WNHNN and CDR2 SYGVQD (reference sequence). The CDR3 has 14 amino acids. CDR3 in amino acids: CASSEDRYSYEQYF. The CDR3, as DNA: TGCGCCAGCAGTGAGGACAGGTACTCCTACGAGCAGTACTTC.

J is TRBJ2-1 and V is TRBV27, with D uncertain. Germline CDR1 reads MNHEY; CDR2 reads SMNVEV (reference sequence). This CDR3 comprises 14 residues. V lost 2 bases to trimming and J lost 12 bases, with 17 bases between them. CDR3 sequence: CASSLTPDGVGQFF. The CDR3 coding sequence is TGTGCCAGCAGTTTAACCCCGGACGGCGTAGGGCAGTTCTTC.

V and J are TRBV6-5 and TRBJ2-7; D is ambiguous. Germline CDR1 MNHEY, CDR2 SVGAGI. This CDR3 has 12 amino acids. Trimming took 4 bases from V and 3 from J, leaving 7 bases between them. CDR3 DNA: TGTGCCAGCAGTTCCCGAGGCTACGAGCAGTACTTC. The encoded protein is CASSSRGYEQYF.

This clone was seen only once. This sequence joins TRBV29-1 and TRBJ2-1; 8 bases map to TRBD1. Germline V lookup: CDR1 SQVTM, CDR2 ANQGSEA. The V segment lost 8 bases and the J segment 5 bases; nucleotides outside the gene matches: 11. The CDR3 is made up of 14 amino acids. The CDR3 coding sequence is TGCAGCCCCAGGGGGCGGAGGATAAACAATGAGCAGTTCTTC. Amino acids: CSPRGRRINNEQFF.

This clone has just one count. The CDR3 DNA sequence: TGCGCCAGCAGCTTGGAGTCCCCAAACTATGGCTACACCTTC. As protein: CASSLESPNYGYTF. This chain joins TRBV5-1 and TRBJ1-2; D is unclear. V gave up 0 bases and J gave up 2 bases, with 8 bases separating them. CDR1 and CDR2 (germline): SGHRS, YFSETQ. This CDR3 has 14 amino acids.

This clone was observed a single time. This sequence joins TRBV7-2 and TRBJ2-3, with TRBD2 matching over 10 bases. Unmatched junction bases numbered 7, after V lost 4 bases and J lost 6 bases. The CDR3 consists of 15 residues. The V gene's germline CDR1 is SGHTA and CDR2 FQGNSA. The CDR3 coding sequence is TGTGCCAGCAGCTCCCAGCGGGGGGGCATCGATACGCAGTATTTT. Amino acid sequence: CASSSQRGGIDTQYF.

V and J are TRBV14 and TRBJ1-6; perhaps TRBD1 as D (5 bases). V was cut by 0 bases and J by 2 bases, with 11 bases left in between. The CDR3 spans 17 residues. CDR1 and CDR2 from the germline V gene are SGHDN and FVKESK. CDR3 loop: CASSQDPRGTYNSPLHF. The CDR3 bases are TGTGCCAGCAGCCAAGATCCGAGGGGCACCTATAATTCACCCCTCCACTTT. Using reference TRBV14 and TRBJ1-6 for the parts outside the CDR3, the full variable domain is EAGVTQFPSHSVIEKGQTVTLRCDPISGHDNLYWYRRVMGKEIKFLLHFVKESKQDESGMPNNRFLAERTGGTYSTLKVQPAELEDSGVYFCASSQDPRGTYNSPLHFGNGTRLTVT.